The sample holds many counts of the clone carrying this T cell receptor beta chain. This entry comes from a study of T-cell reconstitution after alpha-beta-depleted transplantation in children. The length of the CDR3 is 13 residues. In germline, CDR1 is SQVTM, CDR2 ANQGSEA. The ends were cut back, 4 bases at V and 4 bases at J, with 10 bases in the middle. For TCRbeta, the library was prepared with unique molecular identifiers. TCRdb ran MiXCR on the PCR reads and lists one entry per CDR3 protein. The sample carries 350,000 to 450,000 distinct CDR3 sequences, 13% recorded once. The chain joins TRBV29-1 to TRBJ1-4; no clear D. The source of this sequence is a human donor who donated a stem cell graft to a child with Fanconi anemia. This specimen was PBMCs, taken from the stem cell graft. The CDR3 here is CSVGAGDNEKLFF. The DNA for the CDR3 is TGCAGCGTTGGGGCAGGAGATAATGAAAAACTGTTTTTT.